This T cell receptor beta chain was sequenced in a study of graft-versus-host responses after intestinal transplantation. A note on this clone: Its antigen is not identified.

Regarding the study as a whole: Among recipient marrow samples, GvH clones were found; some appeared first in ileum or blood.

Measured with immunoSEQ multiplex PCR; TCRdb has only the in-frame clones, and not every one. The sample shows approximately 90,000 clones, around nine tenths of them seen only once. The sequence was obtained from a human donor who received an intestinal transplant. The specimen was unstimulated CD8+ T cells sorted from spleen or lymph node cells, collected before intestinal transplant.

The DNA for the CDR3 is TGTGCCAGCTCACTTAGGGTAGGCAATCAGCCCCAGCATTTT. This translates into CASSLRVGNQPQHF. The rearrangement joins TRBV18 to TRBJ1-5, with D unresolved. The CDR3 length is 14 residues. Germline CDR1 and CDR2: KGHSH and LQKENI. Trimming stripped 4 bases from V and 2 bases from J, with 9 bases between.